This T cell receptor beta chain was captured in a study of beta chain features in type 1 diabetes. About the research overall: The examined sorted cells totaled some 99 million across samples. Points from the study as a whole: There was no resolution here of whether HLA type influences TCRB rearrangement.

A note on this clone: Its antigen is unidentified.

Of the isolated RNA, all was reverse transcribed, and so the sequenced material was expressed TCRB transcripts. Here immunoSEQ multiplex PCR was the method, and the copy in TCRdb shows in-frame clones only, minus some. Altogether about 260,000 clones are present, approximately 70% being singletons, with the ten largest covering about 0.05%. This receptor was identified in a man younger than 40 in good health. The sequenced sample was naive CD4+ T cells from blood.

CDR3 nucleotide sequence: TGTGCCAGCAGCTTAGACAGGGTTGGTGAAGCTTTCTTT. Amino acid sequence: CASSLDRVGEAFF. The gene calls are TRBV11-2 and TRBJ1-1; tentatively, D is TRBD1 (5 bases). Trimming took off 0 bases at V and 7 bases at J, with 9 bases between the two ends. Germline V lookup: CDR1 SGHAT, CDR2 FQNNGV. The CDR3 loop spans 13 amino acids. The full variable domain, its missing parts supplied by reference TRBV11-2 and TRBJ1-1, is EAGVAQSPRYKIIEKRQSVAFWCNPISGHATLYWYQQILGQGPKLLIQFQNNGVVDDSQLPKDRFSAERLKGVDSTLKIQPAKLEDSAVYLCASSLDRVGEAFFGQGTRLTVV.